This entry lists 12 T cell receptor beta chains sequenced from one sample in a study of PD-1 blockade in classical Hodgkin lymphoma. This table comes from immunoSEQ multiplex PCR, and its TCRdb copy is limited to in-frame clones, with some not included. This sample has around 37,000 clones, with around nine tenths found just once. The time point is: cycle 4 day 1 (C4D1), after five to seven weeks of nivolumab. Brentuximab vedotin exposure varied among the patients, all of whom had relapsed after autologous stem cell transplantation. Out of thawed PBMCs, magnetic negative selection purified CD4+ T cells. The source was CD4+ T cells from blood, collected before the fourth cycle of nivolumab. The receptor set was obtained from a human donor with classical Hodgkin lymphoma.

Only one count was recorded for this clone. CDR3 bases: TGTGCCTGGCAATACAGGGGGGCTGAAGCTTTCTTT. Its protein is CAWQYRGAEAFF. The J gene is TRBJ1-1, the V gene TRBV30, with 8 nucleotides matching TRBD1. Germline assignment: CDR1 GTSNPN and CDR2 SVGIG (reference sequence). This CDR3 has 12 amino acids. J gave up 6 bases and V 5 bases, and 5 bases lay outside the gene matches.

The V and J genes are TRBV7-9 and TRBJ2-7; 8 bases agree with TRBD1. CDR1 is SEHNR and CDR2 is FQNEAQ in the germline V gene (reference sequence). The V segment lost 1 base and the J segment 6 bases; nucleotides outside the gene matches: 5. This CDR3 comprises 14 residues. CDR3 nucleotides: TGTGCCAGCAGCTTAGGACAGGGGCGCGGCGAGCAGTACTTC. Its translation is CASSLGQGRGEQYF.

The chain combines TRBV18 with TRBJ2-5; maybe TRBD1 (5 bases). The CDR3 runs to 16 residues. The V end was cut by 0 bases, the J end by 5 bases, with 16 bases between. CDR1 KGHSH and CDR2 LQKENI come from the germline V gene. The CDR3 coding sequence is TGTGCCAGCTCACCACCAGGTCAGGGTTATCTCGAGACCCAGTACTTC. Translating it yields CASSPPGQGYLETQYF.

This chain uses TRBV5-6 with TRBJ1-1; possible D gene TRBD1, 5 bases. The CDR3 covers 13 residues. V was cut by 2 bases and J by 3 bases, with 8 bases left in between. Per germline, CDR1 SGHDT and CDR2 YYEEEE. CDR3 in amino acids: CASSFVRDTEAFF. DNA of the CDR3: TGTGCCAGCAGCTTCGTCAGGGACACTGAAGCTTTCTTT.

V is TRBV11-2 and J is TRBJ1-1, with D uncertain. CDR3 length equals 15 residues. Germline-derived CDR1 and CDR2 are SGHAT and FQNNGV. Trimming left V 0 bases short and J 0 bases short, with 8 bases between. CDR3 residues: CASSLEWALNTEAFF. CDR3 in DNA: TGTGCCAGCAGCTTAGAGTGGGCGTTGAACACTGAAGCTTTCTTT.

The V call is TRBV28, the J call TRBJ2-7, with TRBD2 matching 12 bases. The CDR3 runs to 14 residues. Germline CDR1 reads MDHEN; CDR2 reads SYDVKM. With V trimmed by 9 bases and J by 0 bases, 3 bases remained unmatched. CDR3 sequence: CASRLAGASYEQYF. CDR3 DNA sequence: TGTGCCAGTAGACTAGCGGGGGCCTCCTACGAGCAGTACTTC.

This clone was seen only a few times. The chain has TRBV11-2 and TRBJ1-1; weak D call: TRBD1 (6 bases). Per germline, CDR1 SGHAT and CDR2 FQNNGV. CDR3 length: 16 amino acids. The V and J ends lost 1 base and 0 bases respectively, with 12 bases between them. CDR3 loop: CASSLVGGGMNTEAFF. CDR3 DNA sequence: TGTGCCAGCAGCTTAGTAGGCGGGGGCATGAACACTGAAGCTTTCTTT.

This clone appeared once. The chain couples TRBV27 to TRBJ2-3; D is unresolved. The CDR3 consists of 14 residues. V was cut by 2 bases and J by 2 bases, with 8 bases left in between. Germline V gene data show CDR1 as MNHEY and CDR2 as SMNVEV (reference sequence). CDR3: CASSLELLTDTQYF. The CDR3 DNA follows: TGTGCCAGCAGTTTAGAGCTCCTCACAGATACGCAGTATTTT.

The V gene is TRBV5-4, the J gene TRBJ2-1, with a weak D call TRBD2 (6 bases). Germline V lookup: CDR1 SGHNT, CDR2 YYREEE (reference sequence). Deletions cut 0 bases from V and 7 bases from J, with 8 bases between. CDR3 size: 13 residues. CDR3: CASSLASGNEQFF. The DNA of the CDR3 is TGTGCCAGCAGCTTGGCGAGCGGGAATGAGCAGTTCTTC.

The genes are TRBV2 and TRBJ1-5, with D maybe TRBD1 (5 bases). Per the germline V gene, CDR1 is SNHLY and CDR2 is FYNNEI. V was trimmed by 4 bases and J by 5 bases, leaving 12 bases between them. CDR3 size: 14 residues. The CDR3 sequence is CASSGRDYDQPQHF. In nucleotides, the CDR3 is TGTGCCAGCAGTGGGAGGGACTACGATCAGCCCCAGCATTTT.

The V and J genes are TRBV5-4 and TRBJ1-1; D remains ambiguous. Germline V gene data show CDR1 as SGHNT and CDR2 as YYREEE (reference sequence). Between the trimmed V and J ends, which lost 2 bases and 5 bases, there was a span of 13 bases. The CDR3 runs to 14 residues. The CDR3 region is CASSFLAEGTEAFF. CDR3 nucleotides: TGTGCCAGCAGCTTTTTGGCGGAGGGAACTGAAGCTTTCTTT.

This chain links TRBV15 with TRBJ2-3; no firm D call. This CDR3 contains 14 residues. Germline values: CDR1 LNHNV, CDR2 YYDKDF (reference sequence). V shed 5 bases and J shed 0 bases, with 9 bases lying between them. DNA for the CDR3: TGTGCCACCAGCGGGCAGAGAAGCACAGATACGCAGTATTTT. Its translation: CATSGQRSTDTQYF.